This TCR beta chain was observed in a study of memory CD4+ T cells and cytomegalovirus serostatus (dated by TCRdb to about 2019). As for the study more broadly: The cohort included approximately 35 healthy adults from Belgium, of whom 9 were CMV seropositive and about 25 were CMV seronegative. To replicate a published TCR-based CMV serostatus classifier, the study sequenced CD4+ memory TCRbeta repertoires from a Belgian cohort whose cytomegalovirus serostatus was known.

The paper's findings and limits, for the study overall: For CMV serostatus prediction, a median bootstrapped AUC of about 0.94 was reached with the original framework, and a median bootstrapped AUC of around 0.9 was reached with a US-trained random forest. Only CD4+CD45RO+ memory cells were sequenced, unlike the original study, which covered naive and memory CD4+ and CD8+ populations. The results were interpreted as suggesting that the CMV-associated TCR signature is largely present in the CD4+ memory repertoire. On the Belgian cohort, the classifier based on the original framework reached a median bootstrapped AUC of approximately 0.95, with a 95% CI of 0.76-1.00. Of around 160 previously reported CMV-associated TCRbeta sequences, about 72 appeared in the CD4+ memory repertoires, each in one to five individuals.

Single viable CD3+CD4+CD8-CD45RO+ cells were sorted as memory CD4+ T cells on a FACSAria II. CMV serostatus was assessed using a Roche Elecsys assay, by which serum IgG against CMV pp150, pp28, p38 and p52 was detected. Once the samples were thawed, total CD4+ T cells were enriched through positive selection using CD4 magnetic microbeads. The samples came from a separate study whose specific focus was interrogating the CD4+ T cell memory repertoire. Following standard operating procedures, peripheral blood mononuclear cells were isolated and cryopreserved, while serum was kept at -80 degrees C. The staining relied on CD3-PerCP (BW264/56), CD4-APC (RPA-T4), CD45RO-PE (UCHT1) and CD8-Pacific Orange (3B5) antibodies, and Sytox blue was used to exclude non-viable cells. Genomic DNA was extracted from sorted cells with the Quick-DNA Microprep Kit. TCRbeta DNA was amplified with the immunoSEQ hsTCRbeta kit following the manufacturer's protocol. TCRbeta libraries were sequenced on an Illumina MiSeq instrument. Per the original workflow: Removing out-of-frame sequences left 2,204,828 distinct TCRbeta sequences, an average of roughly 63,000 per individual. Each individual was scored according to the count of 150 to 200 previously reported CMV-associated TCRbeta sequences and the total productive distinct TCRbeta count. A beta-binomial model was reimplemented in Python, and random forests from scikit-learn, run with default parameters, were trained on data from the US cohort. On the Belgian cohort, classifier performance was reported as the median AUC, along with percentile confidence intervals, across 10,000 bootstrap iterations. TCRdb obtained this table from immuneACCESS and retained in-frame rearrangements with V and J assigned. These tables miss some clones; where compared with another copy, unresolved V genes account for less than half of the shortfall, and the remainder is unexplained. The D gene and trimming were derived from the DNA, and the V and J assignments and clone size from that table. The sample table holds 40,000 to 55,000 clones, of which 60% to 80% were seen once. 1.2% of the sample is taken by the ten largest.

To note about this clone: The clone's antigen remains unknown. Base qualities are not provided; no much larger clone lies one nucleotide away.

The sequenced material came from memory CD4+ T cells from blood. This receptor was obtained from an adult in good health and CMV-seropositive.

The DNA sequence is as follows: TGTGCCAGCAGGGTTAAGAACACCGGGGAGCTGTTTTTT. This yields the protein CASRVKNTGELFF. The chain employs TRBV6-5 and TRBJ2-2; the D gene is unclear. V lost 6 bases and J lost 1 base; the stretch between them is 6 bases long. CDR1 and CDR2, looked up from the germline V gene, are MNHEY and SVGAGI. Its CDR3 holds 13 amino acids, cysteine through phenylalanine. CDR3 DNA only is kept here, 39 bases in frame from base 1.